One sample yielded the 8 T cell receptor beta chains listed below, sequenced in a study of shared clonotypes between healthy human individuals. TCRdb keeps only in-frame clones here, not all; method: immunoSEQ multiplex PCR. Of 1,100,000 or so clones listed, around 78% are singletons. Sequences were obtained from memory CD4+ T cells from PBMCs. Subset in this sample: CD45RA-negative fraction. Receptors originate from a man aged 18 to 29 in good health. Some clones in this sample may be carry-over from other donors' samples.

This clone was found a few times. The chain uses TRBV5-8 and TRBJ1-2; 11 nucleotides agree with TRBD1. The CDR3 is 15 residues long. Germline values: CDR1 SGHTS, CDR2 YDEGEE. With V trimmed by 0 bases and J by 6 bases, 4 bases remained unmatched. CDR3 loop: CASSLADRGPHGYTF. The CDR3 coding sequence is TGTGCCAGCAGCTTGGCGGACAGGGGGCCCCATGGCTACACCTTC.

The V call is TRBV30, the J call TRBJ2-7; 8 nucleotides agree with TRBD2. Germline V gene data show CDR1 as GTSNPN and CDR2 as SVGIG (reference sequence). The length of the CDR3 is 15 residues. V gave up 6 bases and J gave up 2 bases; unmatched junction bases: 12. The CDR3 protein is CACLDQREKPYEQYF. The DNA of the CDR3 is TGTGCCTGTTTAGACCAGCGGGAGAAACCCTACGAGCAGTACTTC.

The chain recombines TRBV29-1 with TRBJ1-5; D unclear. The CDR3 runs to 13 residues. Trimming pared 4 bases from V and 2 bases from J, leaving 9 bases between. Germline values: CDR1 SQVTM, CDR2 ANQGSEA. The CDR3 DNA reads TGCAGCGTTGCGGATACGGGCAATCAGCCCCAGCATTTT. Translating it yields CSVADTGNQPQHF.

This clone was picked up a small number of times. CDR3 amino acids: CASSWGPNGETQYF. The DNA of the CDR3 is TGTGCCAGCAGTTGGGGACCGAACGGAGAGACCCAGTACTTC. The V call is TRBV27, the J call TRBJ2-5; D assignment may be TRBD1 or TRBD2 (5 bases each). The germline CDR1 and CDR2 sequences are MNHEY and SMNVEV (reference sequence). This CDR3 has 14 amino acids. V lost 4 bases and J 4 bases, leaving 13 bases between the germline ends.

This clone occurred once. V is TRBV18 and J is TRBJ2-1, with unresolved D. V was trimmed by 6 bases and J by 4 bases, leaving 16 bases between them. This CDR3 comprises 15 residues. The germline V gene has CDR1 KGHSH and CDR2 LQKENI. The CDR3 loop reads CASSPVKGVYNEQFF. The DNA of the CDR3 is TGTGCCAGCTCCCCTGTCAAAGGCGTATACAATGAGCAGTTCTTC.

The chain has TRBV7-6 and TRBJ1-4; 8 bases are a match to TRBD1. This CDR3 contains 15 residues. V was pared by 4 bases and J by 12 bases, with 13 bases of the junction left unmatched. The V gene's germline CDR1 is SGHVS and CDR2 FNYEAQ. The DNA for the CDR3 is TGTGCCAGCAGCTCCTCAGGGGGCTCGAGGGAACAACTGTTTTTT. Encoded protein: CASSSSGGSREQLFF.

V is TRBV7-3 and J is TRBJ1-2; perhaps TRBD1 as D (6 bases). V was trimmed by 4 bases and J by 6 bases, leaving 12 bases between them. Germline V gives CDR1 SGHTA, CDR2 FQGTGA. The CDR3 covers 13 residues. This chain's CDR3 is CASSSTGLDGYTF. The CDR3 nucleotides are TGTGCCAGCAGCTCTACAGGGCTTGATGGCTACACCTTC.

This clone was recorded only once. The rearrangement links TRBV2 to TRBJ2-7; D gene unclear. The CDR3 runs 12 residues. Germline CDR1 and CDR2: SNHLY and FYNNEI. With 7 bases removed from V and 2 bases from J, the gap between germline ends came to 9 bases. The CDR3 is CASIWTAYEQYF. CDR3 DNA sequence: TGTGCCAGCATTTGGACCGCCTACGAGCAGTACTTC.